The 31 T cell receptor beta chains given below trace back to one sample, sequenced in a study of blood T cell repertoires in COVID-19. The repertoire was sequenced with immunoSEQ multiplex PCR; TCRdb's copy has only in-frame clones and lacks some. The table has tens of thousands of clones, around 86% seen once; the top ten hold about 13%. Sequences were obtained from peripheral blood. The receptors derive from a human donor in a cohort sampled during active COVID-19. The donor label of this sample is uncertain.

The chain's CDR3 is CAISDTTGRGGSYEQYF. The CDR3 DNA follows: TGTGCCATCAGTGACACTACAGGGAGAGGCGGCTCCTACGAGCAGTACTTC. The chain recombines TRBV10-3 with TRBJ2-7; possible D gene TRBD1, 6 bases. Germline CDR1 and CDR2: ENHRY and SYGVKD. Trimming removed 3 bases from V and 0 bases from J, with 18 bases in between. CDR3 length equals 17 residues.

V usage is TRBV2 and J usage is TRBJ2-3; 7 positions agree with TRBD2. CDR1 SNHLY and CDR2 FYNNEI come from the germline V gene. The length of the CDR3 is 19 residues. The V gene end was trimmed by 0 bases and the J gene end by 0 bases; junction bases not matched to a gene: 12. The CDR3 reads CASSEASYRLAASTDTQYF. The CDR3 nucleotides read TGTGCCAGCAGTGAAGCGTCCTATCGGCTAGCGGCTAGCACAGATACGCAGTATTTT.

The V and J genes are TRBV5-1 and TRBJ2-2; D may be TRBD1 (5 bases). The CDR3 is made up of 15 amino acids. Germline V lookup: CDR1 SGHRS, CDR2 YFSETQ. The V end lost 0 bases, the J end lost 5 bases, and 11 bases lay between the germline ends. Written as DNA, the CDR3 is TGCGCCAGCAGCTTGGGGCAGGGTTATACCGGGGAGCTGTTTTTT. It encodes CASSLGQGYTGELFF.

The CDR3 protein is CASSLRAGAGTGELFF. CDR3 in DNA: TGTGCCAGCAGCTTACGAGCGGGGGCTGGTACCGGGGAGCTGTTTTTT. The V gene is TRBV11-1, the J gene TRBJ2-2, with 8 bases aligning to TRBD2. V lost 2 bases and J lost 5; bases outside the gene matches: 7. The CDR3 contains 16 residues. The germline V gene encodes CDR1 SGHAT and CDR2 FQDESV (reference sequence).

CDR3 sequence reads: CASSQELWRIGNQPQHF. For the CDR3, the DNA is TGTGCCAGCAGCCAAGAGCTGTGGCGGATTGGCAATCAGCCCCAGCATTTT. V usage is TRBV3-1 (or the pseudogene TRBV3-2) and J usage is TRBJ1-5; D not certain. The CDR3 contains 17 residues. Trimming removed 0 bases at V and 2 bases at J, with 14 bases between. CDR1 and CDR2 (germline): LGHDT, YNNKEL (reference sequence).

This clone was detected only once. The rearrangement links TRBV6-2 or TRBV6-3 to TRBJ2-1, with 12 positions matching TRBD2. Germline CDR1 is MNHEY and CDR2 is SVGEGT. The CDR3 consists of 17 residues. Losses at the gene ends were 2 bases for V and 0 bases for J; bases not matched to a gene: 2. CDR3 coding DNA: TGTGCCAGCAGTTACAGGACTAGCGGGGCCTCCTACAATGAGCAGTTCTTC. This gives the protein CASSYRTSGASYNEQFF.

The chain has TRBV27 and TRBJ1-2, with TRBD1 as a possible D gene (6 bases). Between the trimmed V and J ends, which lost 5 bases and 7 bases, there was a span of 14 bases. CDR1 is MNHEY and CDR2 is SMNVEV in the germline V gene (reference sequence). The CDR3 extends over 13 amino acids. The CDR3: CASSPYRGGGYTF. The CDR3 DNA reads as TGTGCCAGCAGTCCATATCGAGGGGGTGGCTACACCTTC.

The V call is TRBV7-2, the J call TRBJ2-5, with 7 bases matching TRBD2. The CDR3 spans 14 residues. In germline, CDR1 is SGHTA, CDR2 FQGNSA. The ends lost 5 bases at V and 3 bases at J; junction bases unmatched: 6. As DNA, the CDR3 is TGTGCCAGCAGCCGGACTAGTACTGAAGAGACCCAGTACTTC. It specifies CASSRTSTEETQYF.

The J gene is TRBJ2-2, the V gene TRBV5-1; maybe TRBD2 (5 bases). The CDR3 consists of 14 residues. V was pared by 6 bases and J by 0 bases, with 9 bases between. The germline gives CDR1 SGHRS, CDR2 YFSETQ. The chain's CDR3 is CASNEGANTGELFF. CDR3 coding DNA: TGCGCCAGCAATGAGGGAGCGAACACCGGGGAGCTGTTTTTT. The entire variable domain, with the rest obtained from reference TRBV5-1 and TRBJ2-2, is as follows: KAGVTQTPRYLIKTRGQQVTLSCSPISGHRSVSWYQQTPGQGLQFLFEYFSETQRNKGNFPGRFSGRQFSNSRSEMNVSTLELGDSALYLCASNEGANTGELFFGEGSRLTVL.

The chain joins TRBV19 to TRBJ2-7, with 9 bases that match TRBD1. Trimming took 5 bases from V and 3 from J; bases not matched to a gene: 5. Germline loops: CDR1 LNHDA, CDR2 SQIVND (reference sequence). CDR3 length equals 14 residues. CDR3 DNA sequence: TGTGCCAGTAGTTCCACAGGGGGCAGCTACGAGCAGTACTTC. As protein: CASSSTGGSYEQYF. Variable domain in full (rest from reference TRBV19 and TRBJ2-7): DGGITQSPKYLFRKEGQNVTLSCEQNLNHDAMYWYRQDPGQGLRLIYYSQIVNDFQKGDIAEGYSVSREKKESFPLTVTSAQKNPTAFYLCASSSTGGSYEQYFGPGTRLTVT.

The chain joins TRBV28 to TRBJ2-1; 11 bases fit TRBD2. The CDR3 consists of 15 residues. Per the germline V gene, CDR1 is MDHEN and CDR2 is SYDVKM. The ends lost 5 bases at V and 3 bases at J; junction bases unmatched: 3. The CDR3: CASSPSGGNYNEQFF. CDR3 nucleotides: TGTGCCAGCAGTCCTAGCGGGGGGAACTACAATGAGCAGTTCTTC.

The genes are TRBV7-9 and TRBJ2-2, with D maybe TRBD1 (5 bases). Germline V gene lookup returns CDR1 SEHNR and CDR2 FQNEAQ (reference sequence). The CDR3 covers 14 residues. Between the trimmed V and J ends, which lost 5 bases and 7 bases, there was a span of 14 bases. The CDR3 here is CASSPTDSFGELFF. Here the CDR3 DNA reads TGTGCCAGCAGCCCGACCGACAGTTTCGGGGAGCTGTTTTTT.

The J gene is TRBJ2-5, the V gene TRBV7-8; D is possibly TRBD1 (6 bases). Between the trimmed V and J ends, which lost 2 bases and 6 bases, there was a span of 19 bases. This CDR3 region has 16 residues. Germline V CDR1 and CDR2: SGHVS, FQNEAQ. CDR3 in amino acids: CASSLRRGQPGKTQYF. CDR3 DNA: TGTGCCAGCAGCTTACGTCGGGGACAACCAGGGAAGACCCAGTACTTC.

This clone was seen a few times. The chain joins TRBV4-2 to TRBJ2-3; 7 nucleotides agree with TRBD2. Germline V gene lookup returns CDR1 LGHNA and CDR2 YNFKEQ. CDR3 length: 18 residues. V lost 0 bases to trimming and J lost 3 bases; unmatched junction nucleotides: 12. As DNA, the CDR3 is TGTGCCAGCAGCCAAGATTATTTAGCGGGCCTAAGAACAGATACGCAGTATTTT. Amino acid sequence: CASSQDYLAGLRTDTQYF.

The V gene is TRBV9, the J gene TRBJ2-3; TRBD1 matches 12 bases. From germline, CDR1 is SGDLS and CDR2 YYNGEE. The CDR3 extends over 18 amino acids. J lost 5 bases, V lost 0 bases, and 10 bases had no gene match. The CDR3 protein is CASSVGPGQGASGDTQYF. CDR3 nucleotide sequence: TGTGCCAGCAGCGTAGGCCCGGGACAGGGGGCCTCGGGAGATACGCAGTATTTT.

The rearrangement uses TRBV4-3 and TRBJ2-3, with TRBD2 identical over 9 bases. This CDR3 has 19 residues. V shed 0 bases, J shed 6 bases, and the junction held 16 bases outside the gene matches. Germline V gives CDR1 LGHNA, CDR2 YSLEER. The CDR3 is CASSQEGTRGGGAGDTQYF. CDR3 nucleotides: TGCGCCAGCAGCCAAGAAGGAACTCGCGGGGGGGGAGCTGGGGATACGCAGTATTTT.

The genes are TRBV19 and TRBJ2-7, with 9 bases aligning to TRBD2. V lost 3 bases and J lost 2; bases outside the gene matches: 5. The germline V gene encodes CDR1 LNHDA and CDR2 SQIVND (reference sequence). This CDR3 is 15 amino acids long. CDR3 protein: CASSIGGGGPYEQYF. In DNA, the CDR3 is TGTGCCAGTAGTATCGGCGGGGGGGGACCCTACGAGCAGTACTTC.

This chain joins TRBV6-5 and TRBJ2-7; the D is unclear. The ends were cut back, 5 bases at V and 3 bases at J, with 5 bases in the middle. Per the germline V gene, CDR1 is MNHEY and CDR2 is SVGAGI. The CDR3 loop spans 11 amino acids. CDR3: CASSRHYEQYF. The CDR3 nucleotides read TGTGCCAGCAGTCGACACTACGAGCAGTACTTC.

This clone came up once. V and J are TRBV9 and TRBJ2-3, with D uncertain. CDR1 and CDR2 (germline): SGDLS, YYNGEE. The CDR3 totals 14 residues. V lost 3 bases and J 2 bases, leaving 10 bases between the germline ends. This chain's CDR3 is CASSGTVLTDTQYF. The CDR3 bases are TGTGCCAGCAGCGGTACAGTCCTCACAGATACGCAGTATTTT.

The count of this clone is one. The chain is built from TRBV6-2 or TRBV6-3 and TRBJ1-1, with D hard to call. In germline, CDR1 is MNHEY, CDR2 SVGEGT. The V end was cut by 5 bases, the J end by 6 bases, with 13 bases between. This CDR3 has 13 residues. The CDR3 sequence: CASSLPLGSEAFF. The DNA for the CDR3 is TGTGCCAGCAGTCTCCCCTTGGGCTCTGAAGCTTTCTTT.

This clone was seen only once. The V and J genes are TRBV7-3 and TRBJ2-7; TRBD1 matches at 8 bases. The CDR3 has 13 residues. Germline V gene lookup returns CDR1 SGHTA and CDR2 FQGTGA. After removal of 4 bases from V and 6 bases from J, the junction contained 5 bases not matched to a gene. This CDR3 is CASSSGTGSEQYF. For the CDR3, the DNA is TGTGCCAGCAGCTCCGGGACAGGCTCCGAGCAGTACTTC.

As regards this clone: The junction does not match germline at one end; this may be a read error. DNA for the CDR3: TGTGTCAGCAGCTCCGCGGCCGGGACTACATCCTACGAGCAGTACTTC. As protein: CVSSSAAGTTSYEQYF. The chain employs TRBV7-9 and TRBJ2-7; 7 bases fit TRBD2. The CDR3 sequence is 16 residues long. Germline assignment: CDR1 SEHNR and CDR2 FQNEAQ (reference sequence). Full variable domain (remainder filled in from reference TRBV7-9 and TRBJ2-7): DTGVSQNPRHKITKRGQNVTFRCDPISEHNRLYWYRQTLGQGPEFLTYFQNEAQLEKSRLLSDRFSAERPKGSFSTLEIQRTEQGDSAMYLCVSSSAAGTTSYEQYFGPGTRLTVT.

V and J are TRBV5-6 and TRBJ2-2, with 10 positions matching TRBD1. The CDR3 has 16 residues. Germline CDR1 is SGHDT and CDR2 is YYEEEE. After removal of 4 bases from V and 4 bases from J, the junction contained 7 bases not matched to a gene. The CDR3 sequence: CASSGDRGPFTGELFF. The CDR3 bases are TGTGCCAGCAGCGGAGACAGGGGGCCCTTCACCGGGGAGCTGTTTTTT.

Concerning this clone: At one end the junction does not follow the germline gene, possibly because of a read error. The rearrangement uses TRBV7-7 and TRBJ2-2; 8 bases match TRBD2. CDR3 size: 15 residues. The germline V gene encodes CDR1 SSHAT and CDR2 FNYEAQ (reference sequence). The CDR3 here is CASSQAGGDTGELFF. The CDR3 coding sequence is TGTGCTAGCAGCCAGGCGGGGGGAGATACCGGGGAGCTGTTTTTT.

The rearrangement uses TRBV3-1 (or the pseudogene TRBV3-2) and TRBJ2-3, with a possible D match to TRBD2 (5 bases). The germline gives CDR1 LGHDT, CDR2 YNNKEL (reference sequence). Trimming took off 5 bases at V and 2 bases at J, with 17 bases between the two ends. The CDR3 covers 16 residues. The DNA for the CDR3 is TGTGCCAGCAGCTCGGACTTAAAAGCGATCACAGATACGCAGTATTTT. Translation gives CASSSDLKAITDTQYF.

This sequence joins TRBV6-6 and TRBJ1-2; D is undetermined. This CDR3 contains 11 residues. The V gene's germline CDR1 is MNHNY and CDR2 SVGAGI (reference sequence). The V gene lost 6 bases and the J gene lost 6 bases, with 8 bases spanning the gap. CDR3 sequence reads: CASSLRDGYTF. In DNA form, the CDR3 reads TGTGCCAGCAGCCTCCGGGATGGCTACACCTTC.

The V gene is TRBV28, the J gene TRBJ2-7, with TRBD2 identical over 7 bases. Germline CDR1 is MDHEN and CDR2 is SYDVKM. CDR3 size: 15 residues. The ends lost 1 base at V and 4 bases at J; junction bases unmatched: 7. The CDR3: CASSLFPGGGYEQYF. The CDR3 DNA sequence: TGTGCCAGCAGTTTATTCCCGGGGGGAGGATACGAGCAGTACTTC.

CDR3 sequence (DNA): TGTGCCAGCAGAAGGGGGGGTTCGAACACCGGGGAGCTGTTTTTT. Amino acid sequence: CASRRGGSNTGELFF. The V and J genes are TRBV3-1 (or the pseudogene TRBV3-2) and TRBJ2-2; possibly TRBD2 for D (7 bases). CDR3 length: 15 amino acids. Germline V lookup: CDR1 LGHDT, CDR2 YNNKEL (reference sequence). V lost 6 bases to trimming and J lost 0 bases, with 11 bases between them.

This clone came up once. The chain carries TRBV12-3 or TRBV12-4 and TRBJ2-3, with D perhaps TRBD1 (6 bases). V lost 6 bases and J 1 base, leaving 8 bases between the germline ends. CDR3 length equals 13 residues. The CDR3 here is CASRRTGTDTQYF. The CDR3, as DNA: TGTGCCAGCAGAAGGACAGGCACAGATACGCAGTATTTT.

V is TRBV5-1 and J is TRBJ2-7; 8 bases agree with TRBD2. The germline CDR1 and CDR2 sequences are SGHRS and YFSETQ. The CDR3 is 17 amino acids. Trimming at V came to 0 bases and at J to 2 bases, leaving 10 bases not matched to a gene. The CDR3 DNA sequence: TGCGCCAGCAGCTTGGATCGTCGTAGCGGGGCCCCCTACGAGCAGTACTTC. Amino acids: CASSLDRRSGAPYEQYF.

Only a few counts were recorded for this clone. The chain carries TRBV19 and TRBJ1-4; D remains ambiguous. Trimming pared 6 bases from V and 3 bases from J, leaving 14 bases between. CDR1 LNHDA and CDR2 SQIVND come from the germline V gene (reference sequence). This CDR3 has 15 residues. CDR3 amino acids: CASRPPGGSNEKLFF. The DNA for the CDR3 is TGTGCCAGTAGACCCCCTGGCGGATCTAATGAAAAACTGTTTTTT.